Listed here are 22 T cell receptor beta chains from one sample, sequenced in a study of low-dose radiotherapy and immunotherapy resistance in tumors. Priming of first-strand cDNA relied on TRAV- and TRBV-specific primers (covering alpha and beta chains). A roughly 20-cycle PCR with a constant-region primer and V-primer adapter amplified TCRs. TCRdb re-called the reads with MiXCR, one entry per CDR3 protein. The sample holds around 64,000 distinct CDR3 sequences, more than 25% seen once. Time point specified: before trial treatment. The sequenced sample was PBMCs, obtained before treatment. The receptors were sampled from a male donor with rectosigmoid adenocarcinoma.

This clonotype was observed many times. V usage is TRBV11-2 and J usage is TRBJ1-6, with TRBD1 as a possible D gene (6 bases). The CDR3 is made up of 15 amino acids. The V and J ends lost 5 bases and 5 bases respectively, with 13 bases between them. Germline V gene lookup returns CDR1 SGHAT and CDR2 FQNNGV. CDR3 amino acids: CASSLRQADNSPLHF. CDR3 bases: TGTGCCAGCAGCCTGCGACAGGCGGATAATTCACCCCTCCACTTT.

This clonotype was seen ten or more times. The J gene is TRBJ1-2, the V gene TRBV28, with TRBD1 as a possible D gene (5 bases). V lost 5 bases, J lost 0 bases, and 19 bases lay in between. CDR3 size: 17 residues. Germline CDR1 and CDR2: MDHEN and SYDVKM. DNA of the CDR3: TGTGCCAGCAGTGGAGGGACTGCCCCGGGAGCTAACTATGGCTACACCTTC. The encoded protein is CASSGGTAPGANYGYTF.

This clonotype was seen just once. This chain connects TRBV29-1 to TRBJ2-4, with unresolved D. Germline values: CDR1 SQVTM, CDR2 ANQGSEA. The CDR3 runs to 13 residues. V lost 4 bases to trimming and J lost 0 bases, with 7 bases between them. The CDR3 loop is CSVVALAKNIQYF. The CDR3 bases are TGCAGCGTTGTGGCCCTAGCCAAAAACATTCAGTACTTC.

This clonotype was found many times. This chain uses TRBV7-2 with TRBJ2-7; 7 nucleotides align to TRBD1. This CDR3 has 14 residues. Trimming at V came to 1 base and at J to 0 bases, leaving 0 bases not matched to a gene. Germline CDR1 is SGHTA and CDR2 is FQGNSA. This CDR3 is CASSLDRGSYEQYF. CDR3 DNA: TGTGCCAGCAGCTTAGACAGGGGCTCCTACGAGCAGTACTTC. The variable domain in full, completed from reference TRBV7-2 and TRBJ2-7, reads GAGVSQSPSNKVTEKGKDVELRCDPISGHTALYWYRQSLGQGLEFLIYFQGNSAPDKSGLPSDRFSAERTGGSVSTLTIQRTQQEDSAVYLCASSLDRGSYEQYFGPGTRLTVT.

J is TRBJ2-5 and V is TRBV29-1, with 11 bases identical to TRBD2. V lost 8 bases, J lost 5 bases, and 7 bases stayed unmatched. There are 13 residues in the CDR3. Germline CDR1 is SQVTM and CDR2 is ANQGSEA. This CDR3 reads CSPRLAGIETQYF. The CDR3 DNA follows: TGCAGCCCCCGACTAGCGGGAATCGAGACCCAGTACTTC.

This clonotype appeared many times. This rearrangement joins TRBV6-2 or TRBV6-3 to TRBJ2-2, with 9 nucleotides matching TRBD2. Unmatched junction bases numbered 2, after V lost 1 base and J lost 2 bases. CDR1 and CDR2 (germline): MNHEY, SVGEGT. The CDR3 runs 16 residues. CDR3 protein: CASSYYSGGNTGELFF. For the CDR3, the DNA is TGTGCCAGCAGTTACTATAGCGGGGGAAACACCGGGGAGCTGTTTTTT.

Comment on this clonotype: With a far larger clone one base away, a read error is the likely cause. The rearrangement uses TRBV6-6 and TRBJ2-3; TRBD2 is a possible D gene (6 bases). Trimming pared 6 bases from V and 7 bases from J, leaving 20 bases between. The germline gives CDR1 MNHNY, CDR2 SVGAGI (reference sequence). The CDR3 spans 15 residues. DNA for the CDR3: TGTGCCAGCAGCATGGGACTTCCACCGGCAAATACGCAGTATTTT. This translates into CASSMGLPPANTQYF.

This clonotype showed up many times. The rearrangement joins TRBV18 to TRBJ2-7; a possible D gene is TRBD1 (6 bases). Trimming took 6 bases from V and 3 from J, leaving 9 bases between them. Per germline, CDR1 KGHSH and CDR2 LQKENI. There are 12 residues in the CDR3. The CDR3 DNA reads TGTGCCAGCTCTCAGGGGCTCTACGAGCAGTACTTC. Its protein product is CASSQGLYEQYF.

This clonotype was found once. The CDR3 loop reads CASSPPQVGASGNEQFF. CDR3 coding DNA: TGTGCCAGCAGTCCGCCCCAGGTCGGGGCAAGCGGCAATGAGCAGTTCTTC. The rearrangement joins TRBV28 to TRBJ2-1; D might be TRBD1 or TRBD2, each matching 5 bases. CDR1 is MDHEN and CDR2 is SYDVKM in the germline V gene. Trimming removed 5 bases at V and 6 bases at J, with 23 bases between. This CDR3 is 17 amino acids long.

At least ten counts were recorded for this clonotype. J is TRBJ2-3 and V is TRBV5-1; a possible D gene is TRBD2 (6 bases). The V and J ends lost 4 bases and 2 bases respectively, with 20 bases between them. Germline CDR1 reads SGHRS; CDR2 reads YFSETQ. There are 17 residues in the CDR3. DNA for the CDR3: TGCGCCAGCAGCCCCGGCGGGACTCCCGTTTCCACAGATACGCAGTATTTT. Residues: CASSPGGTPVSTDTQYF.

This clonotype was detected ten times or more. This chain joins TRBV4-3 and TRBJ2-1; unclear D gene. Looked up from germline, CDR1 is LGHNA and CDR2 is YSLEER. The CDR3 extends over 16 amino acids. V was shortened by 0 bases and J by 0 bases, with 9 bases between the two germline ends. The CDR3 region has the DNA TGCGCCAGCAGCCAAGAAGGTTCGGGCTCCTACAATGAGCAGTTCTTC. Protein product: CASSQEGSGSYNEQFF.

This clonotype was detected many times. The chain uses TRBV29-1 and TRBJ1-2; D gene uncertain. The germline V and J ends were trimmed by 4 bases and 8 bases, with 11 bases remaining between them. CDR3 length: 11 residues. Looked up from germline, CDR1 is SQVTM and CDR2 is ANQGSEA. CDR3 bases: TGCAGCGTTGTAGACGCCGAGGGCTACACCTTC. This codes for CSVVDAEGYTF.

With respect to this clonotype: The limits of the CDR3 on the DNA are not certain, so only TCRdb's listed CDR3 is given. The chain uses TRBV12-3 or TRBV12-4 and TRBJ2-2. The CDR3 extends over 17 residues, inclusive of both ends. CDR3 region: CASSSYGDANTGELFFF.

This clonotype was counted at least ten times. V gene TRBV2 combines with J gene TRBJ2-5; 10 nucleotides agree with TRBD2. This CDR3 is built from 16 residues. The V and J ends lost 2 bases and 3 bases, in that order; junction bases with no gene match: 6. Germline CDR1 and CDR2: SNHLY and FYNNEI. DNA of the CDR3: TGTGCCAGCAGTGAAATAAGCGGGGGGGATAAAGAGACCCAGTACTTC. Its protein product is CASSEISGGDKETQYF.

This clonotype came up once. This chain uses TRBV6-2 or TRBV6-3 with TRBJ1-2; D is undetermined. V lost 5 bases to trimming and J lost 8 bases, with 15 bases between them. Germline values: CDR1 MNHEY, CDR2 SVGEGT. This CDR3 comprises 13 residues. The DNA of the CDR3 is TGTGCCAGCAGTACGGGGAAGGGATGGGGCTACACCTTC. This sequence encodes CASSTGKGWGYTF.

This chain joins TRBV20-1 and TRBJ2-3; 11 bases are shared with TRBD2. Per germline, CDR1 DFQATT and CDR2 SNEGSKA (reference sequence). This CDR3 has 16 residues. The J segment lost 4 bases and the V segment lost 2 bases, leaving 8 bases of the junction unmatched. The CDR3 spells CSARLAGGSVADTQYF. DNA for the CDR3: TGCAGTGCTAGACTAGCGGGAGGTTCAGTCGCAGATACGCAGTATTTT.

For this clonotype: One base separates it from a far larger clone, so it is likely a read error. This chain joins TRBV7-2 and TRBJ2-7; TRBD1 agrees at 7 bases. This CDR3 spans 16 amino acids. Germline CDR1 SGHTA, CDR2 FQGNSA. The V gene end was trimmed by 6 bases and the J gene end by 7 bases; junction bases not matched to a gene: 18. The CDR3: CASRPGGQNVYNEQYF. CDR3 DNA sequence: TGTGCCAGCAGGCCAGGGGGACAAAACGTCTACAATGAGCAGTACTTC.

This clonotype was recorded many times. The chain links TRBV28 to TRBJ2-7; D unresolved. The CDR3 totals 15 residues. The V gene lost 4 bases and the J gene lost 2 bases, with 15 bases spanning the gap. Germline V gene lookup returns CDR1 MDHEN and CDR2 SYDVKM. The CDR3: CASSSRQDAPYEQYF. CDR3 DNA sequence: TGTGCCAGCAGTTCTAGGCAAGATGCTCCCTACGAGCAGTACTTC. The variable domain in full, with the rest retrieved from reference TRBV28 and TRBJ2-7, is DVKVTQSSRYLVKRTGEKVFLECVQDMDHENMFWYRQDPGLGLRLIYFSYDVKMKEKGDIPEGYSVSREKKERFSLILESASTNQTSMYLCASSSRQDAPYEQYFGPGTRLTVT.

There are many counts of this clonotype. This chain uses TRBV27 with TRBJ2-2, with 8 bases identical to TRBD2. This CDR3 region has 14 residues. The germline gives CDR1 MNHEY, CDR2 SMNVEV (reference sequence). The V and J ends lost 3 bases and 6 bases, in that order; junction bases with no gene match: 3. The CDR3: CASSFTGGAGELFF. The DNA of the CDR3 is TGTGCCAGCAGTTTTACGGGAGGGGCCGGGGAGCTGTTTTTT.

On this clonotype: Since a much larger clone is just one base distant, this may be a read error. This chain joins TRBV19 and TRBJ2-7; D may match TRBD1 or TRBD2 (5 bases each). The V end lost 0 bases, the J end lost 7 bases, and 16 bases lay between the germline ends. Germline values: CDR1 LNHDA, CDR2 SQIVND (reference sequence). The CDR3 consists of 15 residues. CDR3 in amino acids: CASSIDEGSWYEQYF. CDR3 sequence (DNA): TGTGCCAGTAGTATAGATGAGGGGAGCTGGTATGAGCAGTACTTC.

A single count supports this clonotype. A single base is all that separates this from a far larger clone, so a read error is likely. The rearrangement joins TRBV9 to TRBJ1-6, with 8 bases aligning to TRBD1. The CDR3 extends over 15 amino acids. Germline lookup yields CDR1 SGDLS and CDR2 YYNGEE. CDR3 in amino acids: CACSSTQGANSPLHF. The DNA for the CDR3 is TGTGCCTGCAGTTCAACTCAGGGGGCGAATTCACCCCTCCACTTT.

This clonotype has at least ten counts. This chain links TRBV5-1 with TRBJ2-1; 8 bases are shared with TRBD2. The CDR3 sequence is 13 residues long. V was clipped by 4 bases and J by 6 bases; unmatched bases: 3. CDR1 and CDR2 from the germline V gene are SGHRS and YFSETQ. CDR3 nucleotide sequence: TGCGCCAGCAGCGCCCTAGCGGGCAATGAGCAGTTCTTC. Protein: CASSALAGNEQFF.